A selection of T cell receptor beta chains follows, all from one sample in a study of blood T cell repertoires in COVID-19. The data were produced by immunoSEQ multiplex PCR, yet TCRdb's version contains in-frame clones alone and is incomplete. The sample holds 250,000 to 350,000 clones, around 91% seen once. Specimen: peripheral blood. Every receptor here comes from a woman aged 60-70 years with acute or convalescent COVID-19. CDR3s include the opening cysteine and the closing phenylalanine or tryptophan. Clone size is not always given. Where it is, it says once, few, many or a class for expanded clones.

13 few TRBV2 CASSRGVDEKLFF
18 - TRBV7-2 CASSLAAWGGTPTDTQYF
15 - TRBV6-2/TRBV6-3 CASSVPGQGWDEQFF
17 - TRBV6-2/TRBV6-3 CASSYGLVLSSYNEQFF
14 - TRBV7-9 CASSLRRGDYGYTF
14 - TRBV7-2 CASSSTARAYGYTF
14 - TRBV7-3 CASKTGANTGELFF
12 - TRBV29-1 CSVERQYNEQFF
15 - TRBV18 CASSLDRGTNQPQHF
13 - TRBV5-1 CASSSQGQDGYTF
13 - TRBV5-4 CASSRSGGTEAFF
11 - TRBV28 CASSSTVNQHF
11 few TRBV20-1 CSASRDREQYF
16 - TRBV15 CATSSAYRGTGNTIYF
15 - TRBV6-6 CASSYSGTGYRTLHF
13 - TRBV10-3 CAISVPAGNEQFF
15 - TRBV3-1/TRBV3-2 CASSQAGLAGSEQFF
15 - TRBV19 CASKSRQGGNQPQHF
14 - TRBV19 CASSISYGPYEQYF
16 - TRBV13 CASSPLAGGFGYEQYF
13 - TRBV6-5 CASKERETNEQFF
13 - TRBV4-3 CASSKDRVYGYTF
15 once TRBV13 CASSQGWGGGTEAFF
15 - TRBV5-5 CASSLVDRGNTEAFF
17 - TRBV7-9 CASSPKGQGKANYGYTF
13 - TRBV5-1 CASSSGQNYEQYF
15 - TRBV7-3 CASSSKTGVGNTIYF
19 - TRBV4-3 CASSQDGGSGGAGYNEQFF
17 - TRBV27 CASGSLTRGPSNQPQHF
15 - TRBV5-1 CASSFSGQGESPLHF
15 - TRBV7-2 CASSPGQGSNQPQHF
16 few TRBV2 CASSERSARSGYGYTF
15 once TRBV24-1 CATSDARTGPETQYF
16 - TRBV4-2 CASSQEDRVRKNIQYF
12 - TRBV30 CAWIAGAYEQYF
16 - TRBV5-1 CASSPQPSGGVETQYF
16 few TRBV11-2 CASSPGRDRLKSPLHF
16 - TRBV18 CASSPQQHHTNTEAFF
16 - TRBV4-3 CASSQDIRGGNQPQHF
13 - TRBV5-5 CASSHRVGYEQYF
17 - TRBV7-9 CASSLERRDISTDTQYF
13 - TRBV6-2/TRBV6-3 CASSRTHRETQYF
13 - TRBV28 CASNQGADQPQHF
16 - TRBV11-2 CASSSRGPRGYSPLHF
15 - TRBV6-6 CASSQAGVGADGYTF
14 - TRBV24-1 CATSDRTGTDTQYF
17 once TRBV11-2 CASSLDRGTGSQETQYF
11 - TRBV29-1 CRPAGDQPQHF